The rows below give T cell receptor beta chains drawn from one sample of a study of response to subunit inactivated influenza vaccine. TCRdb called the RT-PCR reads again in MiXCR, with one record for every CDR3 protein. The sample has hundreds of thousands of distinct CDR3 sequences, around 10% seen once; the top ten hold around 10%. The sample was also reused in another study, on T cells expressing NK-cell markers.

Sample: PBMCs from blood, taken on the day of vaccination. These receptors originate from a middle-aged man who received an inactivated influenza vaccine. The CDR3 runs from the conserved cysteine through the conserved F or W. The D gene is left open where the match is weak. Clone size is not always given. Where it is, it says once, few, many or a class for expanded clones.

v_call	j_call	clone_size	d_call	cdr3_aa	cdr3_nt
TRBV6-1	TRBJ1-2	-	-	CASSAGIDYGYTF	TGTGCCAGCAGTGCGGGGATCGACTATGGCTACACCTTC
TRBV11-2	TRBJ2-7	many	-	CASSLDRVYEQYF	TGTGCCAGCAGCTTAGATCGGGTTTACGAGCAGTACTTC
TRBV29-1	TRBJ2-3	many	-	CSVPEGGTDTQYF	TGCAGCGTCCCCGAGGGTGGCACAGATACGCAGTATTTT
TRBV20-1	TRBJ2-7	-	-	CSARARGFSEQYF	TGCAGTGCTAGAGCTCGGGGCTTCTCCGAGCAGTACTTC
TRBV6-2/TRBV6-3	TRBJ1-2	-	-	CASSYGDLIYGYTF	TGTGCCAGCAGTTACGGGGATCTCATCTATGGCTACACCTTC
TRBV20-1	TRBJ2-7	-	TRBD2	CSASPQRGSYEQYF	TGCAGTGCCTCTCCTCAGCGGGGTTCCTACGAGCAGTACTTC
TRBV5-1	TRBJ2-6	-	TRBD1	CASTGQVRSGANVLTF	TGCGCCAGCACTGGACAGGTCCGCTCTGGGGCCAACGTCCTGACTTTC
TRBV7-9	TRBJ2-2	many	-	CASSPTRNNTGELFF	TGTGCCAGCAGCCCGACTAGAAACAACACCGGGGAGCTGTTTTTT
TRBV10-3	TRBJ1-1	-	-	CAISESSPSAGGTWEAFF	TGTGCCATCAGTGAGTCGAGCCCCTCCGCCGGGGGGACCTGGGAAGCTTTCTTT
TRBV11-3	TRBJ2-5	-	TRBD2	CASSLGGFKETQYF	TGTGCCAGCAGCTTGGGAGGGTTTAAAGAGACCCAGTACTTC
TRBV24-1	TRBJ2-1	few	TRBD1	CATSDHRGRTSYNEQFF	TGTGCCACCAGTGACCACAGGGGGCGAACCTCCTACAATGAGCAGTTCTTC
TRBV10-3	TRBJ2-7	few	TRBD1	CAISAGGTGAYEQYF	TGTGCCATCAGTGCCGGGGGGACAGGGGCCTACGAGCAGTACTTC
TRBV11-2	TRBJ2-3	few	-	CASSLSEGRITDTQYF	TGTGCCAGCAGCTTATCTGAGGGCAGGATCACAGATACGCAGTATTTT
TRBV12-3/TRBV12-4	TRBJ1-3	-	TRBD1	CASSQRIGTGVSGNTIYF	TGTGCCAGCAGTCAACGGATAGGGACAGGGGTGTCTGGAAACACCATATATTTT
TRBV7-2	TRBJ2-7	few	-	CASSHQTPSFEQYF	TGTGCCAGCAGCCACCAGACCCCTAGCTTCGAGCAGTACTTC
TRBV12-3/TRBV12-4	TRBJ2-1	few	TRBD2	CASSLDTGGGYNEQFF	TGTGCCAGCAGTTTAGATACGGGGGGGGGCTACAATGAGCAGTTCTTC
TRBV11-1	TRBJ2-7	-	-	CASSHGEVTSAYEQYF	TGTGCCAGCAGCCACGGGGAGGTGACTTCTGCCTACGAGCAGTACTTC
TRBV7-2	TRBJ2-3	-	-	CASSSDLITDTQYF	TGTGCCAGCAGCTCGGACTTAATCACAGATACGCAGTATTTT
TRBV5-6	TRBJ2-1	-	-	CASSLMDQPLSSYNEQFF	TGTGCCAGCAGCTTGATGGACCAGCCACTAAGCTCCTACAATGAGCAGTTCTTC
TRBV28	TRBJ2-2	-	TRBD1	CASRMTGGTGELFF	TGTGCCAGCAGGATGACAGGGGGCACCGGGGAGCTGTTTTTT
TRBV12-3/TRBV12-4	TRBJ2-6	-	-	CASSLGRGVLTF	TGTGCCAGCAGTCTAGGACGAGGCGTCCTGACTTTC
TRBV7-9	TRBJ2-2	-	TRBD2	CASSILAGGTTGELFF	TGTGCCAGCAGCATACTAGCGGGCGGAACAACCGGGGAGCTGTTTTTT
TRBV28	TRBJ2-7	few	-	CASRAMVGQYF	TGTGCCAGCAGGGCCATGGTCGGGCAGTACTTC
TRBV7-9	TRBJ2-5	few	TRBD1	CASSFSRQGAETQYF	TGTGCCAGCAGCTTTTCACGACAGGGTGCGGAGACCCAGTACTTC
TRBV6-1	TRBJ1-2	few	TRBD1	CASSEGLRDSNGYTF	TGTGCCAGCAGTGAAGGGCTCCGGGACAGCAATGGCTACACCTTC
TRBV20-1	TRBJ2-1	-	TRBD2	CSARVGLAGRNEQFF	TGCAGTGCTAGAGTCGGTCTAGCGGGAAGGAATGAGCAGTTCTTC
TRBV4-3	TRBJ1-3	many	-	CASSSSTGSSGNTIYF	TGCGCCAGCAGTTCGTCAACAGGGTCCTCTGGAAACACCATATATTTT
TRBV29-1	TRBJ2-7	many	TRBD1	CSVKGQGTYEQYF	TGCAGCGTCAAGGGACAGGGAACCTACGAGCAGTACTTC
TRBV7-2	TRBJ2-3	few	-	CASSSQMTDTQYF	TGTGCCAGCAGCTCGCAAATGACAGATACGCAGTATTTT
TRBV10-3	TRBJ1-5	-	-	CATDRGTDSNQPQHF	TGTGCCACCGACCGGGGCACAGATAGCAATCAGCCCCAGCATTTT
TRBV12-3/TRBV12-4	TRBJ2-2	many	-	CASTDTRFNSGELFF	TGTGCCAGCACCGACACAAGATTCAACTCCGGGGAGCTGTTTTTT
TRBV10-2	TRBJ1-6	few	-	CASSNGWGLDPPLHF	TGCGCCAGCAGCAATGGGTGGGGTTTAGATCCACCCCTCCACTTT
TRBV4-2	TRBJ2-5	-	-	CASSQDTQGTQYF	TGTGCCAGCAGCCAAGATACCCAAGGGACCCAGTACTTC
TRBV6-1	TRBJ2-2	few	-	CASSPDGGLPNTGELFF	TGTGCCAGCAGCCCTGATGGGGGGCTACCAAACACCGGGGAGCTGTTTTTT
TRBV25-1	TRBJ2-7	few	-	CASSETQGVGDEQYF	TGTGCCAGCAGTGAAACCCAGGGTGTAGGAGACGAGCAGTACTTC
TRBV20-1	TRBJ2-2	few	TRBD2	CSAPSLGRGGIGGELFF	TGCAGTGCTCCCTCGCTTGGGCGGGGGGGCATCGGCGGGGAGCTGTTTTTT
TRBV7-9	TRBJ2-7	few	-	CASSSYRAGFEQYF	TGTGCCAGCAGCTCGTACAGGGCTGGATTCGAGCAGTACTTC
TRBV6-2/TRBV6-3	TRBJ1-1	-	-	CASSYLRAREAFF	TGTGCCAGCAGTTACCTGAGAGCCCGTGAAGCTTTCTTT
TRBV7-9	TRBJ1-1	-	-	CASSIFTEAFF	TGTGCCAGCAGCATCTTTACTGAAGCTTTCTTT
TRBV20-1	TRBJ2-7	many	-	CSGTVRTYEQYF	TGCAGTGGGACTGTTAGAACCTACGAGCAGTACTTC
TRBV5-1	TRBJ1-2	many	TRBD1	CASSQGTGHSTF	TGCGCCAGCAGCCAGGGGACAGGGCATTCCACCTTC
TRBV5-4	TRBJ2-4	few	TRBD1	CASSLSSGQGAKNIQYF	TGTGCCAGCAGCTTATCATCGGGACAGGGGGCCAAAAACATTCAGTACTTC
TRBV7-2	TRBJ2-7	-	-	CASSLVLATHEQYF	TGTGCCAGCAGCTTAGTCCTAGCTACCCACGAGCAGTACTTC
TRBV7-9	TRBJ1-4	many	-	CASEMNEEKLFF	TGTGCCAGCGAGATGAACGAGGAAAAACTGTTTTTT
TRBV13	TRBJ2-1	-	-	CASSLRTLSSYNEQFF	TGTGCCAGCAGCCTGAGGACCCTGAGCTCCTACAATGAGCAGTTCTTC
TRBV12-3/TRBV12-4	TRBJ2-5	few	-	CASTPNEGRPGETQYF	TGTGCCAGCACCCCTAACGAGGGGCGTCCTGGGGAGACCCAGTACTTC
TRBV15	TRBJ2-5	-	TRBD2	CATSRGLAAQETQYF	TGTGCCACCAGCAGAGGACTAGCGGCGCAAGAGACCCAGTACTTC
TRBV7-9	TRBJ2-1	many	TRBD2	CASSFKMLAGVGDEQFF	TGTGCCAGCAGCTTCAAAATGCTAGCGGGAGTGGGTGATGAGCAGTTCTTC
TRBV2	TRBJ1-1	few	-	CASSERYTEAFF	TGTGCCAGCAGTGAAAGGTACACTGAAGCTTTCTTT
TRBV11-1	TRBJ2-7	-	TRBD1	CASSLRFGTAYEQYF	TGTGCCAGCAGCTTAAGATTTGGGACAGCCTACGAGCAGTACTTC